Sequencing of this TCR beta chain was carried out in a study of siplizumab effects on memory and regulatory T cells. Points from the study as a whole: Alloreactive CD4+ clones that could be mapped were on average approximately 69% Treg-derived with siplizumab, against more than 25% in controls. Apparently key alloresponse contributors, naive T cells also seemed more diverse than memory cells.

Profiling relied on immunoSEQ multiplex PCR, and the TCRdb table lists in-frame clones only, not all of them. In the table there are approximately 120,000 clones, around 95% of which are singletons. CDR1 and CDR2 from the germline V gene are MDHEN and SYDVKM. The CDR3 is 17 residues long. Trimming took 5 bases from V and 0 from J; bases not matched to a gene: 12. This clone was observed once. Its cognate antigen is unknown. The chain couples TRBV28 to TRBJ2-7; 8 nucleotides agree with TRBD1. The sample was non-Treg CD4+ T cells sorted from blood. The TCR comes from a human donor in good health. The CDR3 DNA sequence: TGTGCCAGCAGTCCCGGGACAGGTGGGGGGTTCTCCTACGAGCAGTACTTC. It codes for CASSPGTGGGFSYEQYF.